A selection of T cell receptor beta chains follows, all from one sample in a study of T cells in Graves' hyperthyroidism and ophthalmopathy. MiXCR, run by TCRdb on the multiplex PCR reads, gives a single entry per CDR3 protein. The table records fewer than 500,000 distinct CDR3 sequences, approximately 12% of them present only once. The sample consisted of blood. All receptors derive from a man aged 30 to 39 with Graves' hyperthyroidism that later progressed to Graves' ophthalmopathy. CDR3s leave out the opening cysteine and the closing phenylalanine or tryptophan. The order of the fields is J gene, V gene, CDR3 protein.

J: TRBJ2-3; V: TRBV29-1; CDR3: SLRQGNFGTDTQY
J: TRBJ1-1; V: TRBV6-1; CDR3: ASRSLRSTEAF
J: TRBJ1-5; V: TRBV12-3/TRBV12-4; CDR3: ASRQTGDGQPQH
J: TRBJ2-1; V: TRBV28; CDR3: ASSYTLAGVSNEQF
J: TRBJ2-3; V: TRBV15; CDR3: ATSSWDRGTDTQY
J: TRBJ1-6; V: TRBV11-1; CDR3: ASSLLGAGSPLH
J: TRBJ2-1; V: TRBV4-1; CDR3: ASSHDRGSSYNEQF
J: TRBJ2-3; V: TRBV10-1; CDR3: ASSSQGEVTDTQY
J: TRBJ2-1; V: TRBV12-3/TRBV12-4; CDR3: ASRGISSYNEQF
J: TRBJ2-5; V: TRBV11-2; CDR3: ASSGKTQY
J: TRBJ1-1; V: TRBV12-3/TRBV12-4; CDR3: ASRWDRGNTEAF
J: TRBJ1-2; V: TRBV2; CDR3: ASSYVAAGYGYT
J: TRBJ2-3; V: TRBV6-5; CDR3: ASSYLTSGGTDTQY
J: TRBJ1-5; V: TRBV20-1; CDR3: SATPSGNQPQH
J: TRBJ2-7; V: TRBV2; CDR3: ASSVGNYEQY
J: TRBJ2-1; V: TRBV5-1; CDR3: ASALGGSYNEQF
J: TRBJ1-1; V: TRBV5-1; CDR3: ASSLVRQGAGNTEAF
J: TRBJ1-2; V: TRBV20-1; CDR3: SATRDGTNYGYT
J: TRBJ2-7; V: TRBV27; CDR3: ASSLPDSYEQY
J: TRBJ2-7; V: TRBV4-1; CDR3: ASSQDPGQISYEQY
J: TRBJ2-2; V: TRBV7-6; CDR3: ASSFRGRTPNTGELF
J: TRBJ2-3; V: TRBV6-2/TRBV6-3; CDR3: ASSYWGPGLAGPTDTQY
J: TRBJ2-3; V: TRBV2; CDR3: ASSGGGGPPDTQY
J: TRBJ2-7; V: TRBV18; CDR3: ASSPTAAYEQY
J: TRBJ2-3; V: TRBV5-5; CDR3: ASSFQVPPDTQY
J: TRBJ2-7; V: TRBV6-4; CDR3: ASSVQGYEQY
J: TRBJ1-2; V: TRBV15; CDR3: ATSRNPSRQAAGYGYT
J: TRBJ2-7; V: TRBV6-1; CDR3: ASRPSTGAYEQY
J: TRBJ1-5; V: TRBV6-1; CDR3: ASSGAQGRQPQH
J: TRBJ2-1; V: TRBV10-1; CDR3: ASSERLSGVNEQF
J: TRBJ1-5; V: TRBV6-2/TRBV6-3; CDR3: ASRRLQGSNQPQH
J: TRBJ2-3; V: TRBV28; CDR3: ASSLMTSLHTDTQY
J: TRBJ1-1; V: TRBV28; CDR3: ASRVPVNTEAF
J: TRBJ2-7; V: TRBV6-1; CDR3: ASSPTGYSYEQY
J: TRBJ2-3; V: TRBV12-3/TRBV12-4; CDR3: ASTWGDTQY
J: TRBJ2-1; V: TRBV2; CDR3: ASSGEGHHSYNEQF
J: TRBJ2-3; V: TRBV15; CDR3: ATSREGGGLRTDTQY
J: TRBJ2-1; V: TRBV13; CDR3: ASQQRGYSYNEQF
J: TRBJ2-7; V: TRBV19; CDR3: ASSIAASSYEQY
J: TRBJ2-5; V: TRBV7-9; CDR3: ASSSRNRGLFHETQY
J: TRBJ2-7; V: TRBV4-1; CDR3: ASRDDRGDEQY
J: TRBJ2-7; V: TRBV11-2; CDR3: ASSLALLYEQY
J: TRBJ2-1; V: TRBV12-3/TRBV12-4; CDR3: ASSLTSGGTHEQF
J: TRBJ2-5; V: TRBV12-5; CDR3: ASGLVPGSQETQY
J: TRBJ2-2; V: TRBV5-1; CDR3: ASSSTDRGRRTGELF
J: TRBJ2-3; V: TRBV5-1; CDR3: ASSMGTGGTDTQY
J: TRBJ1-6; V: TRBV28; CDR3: ASRIRGPLTSNSPLH
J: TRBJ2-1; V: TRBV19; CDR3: ASSIGDNEQF
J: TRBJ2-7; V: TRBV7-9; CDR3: ASSSPTVAGQSSYEQY
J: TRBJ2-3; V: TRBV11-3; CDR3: ASSETGDTDTQY
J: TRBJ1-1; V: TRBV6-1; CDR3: ASSEVWTTEAF
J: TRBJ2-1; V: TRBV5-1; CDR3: ASSLGQLAGVNEQF
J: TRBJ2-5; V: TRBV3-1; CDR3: ASSQDWETQY
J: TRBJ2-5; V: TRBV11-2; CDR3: ASSPLLKTQY
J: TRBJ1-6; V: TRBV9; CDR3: ASSGGGGVSSPLH
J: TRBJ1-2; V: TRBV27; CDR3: ASSYTGNYGYT